Sequencing of this TCR beta chain was carried out in a study of cytomegalovirus exposure and HLA in healthy donors. Notes on the study in general: Altogether, some 170 TCR beta chains were recorded as cytomegalovirus-associated. The classifier reportedly diagnosed cytomegalovirus status with high specificity and sensitivity.

The CDR3 totals 14 residues. Germline V gives CDR1 LGHNA, CDR2 YNFKEQ. V lost 1 base to trimming and J lost 8 bases; unmatched junction nucleotides: 3. Use of 60 Vbeta and 13 Jbeta primers characterized the PCR. Sequencing used immunoSEQ multiplex PCR; TCRdb keeps in-frame clones, though not all of them. The profile covers about 210,000 clones, with roughly 80% appearing a single time and roughly 3.1% taken by the ten largest. Concerning this clone: Its antigen is not identified.

This clonotype was sampled from a man aged 30 to 45 in good health and CMV-seronegative. The specimen sequenced was PBMCs. The chain links TRBV4-2 to TRBJ1-2; TRBD1 matches at 11 bases. CDR3 loop: CASSQGGTGGGYTF. CDR3 DNA: TGTGCCAGCAGCCAAGGTGGGACAGGGGGAGGCTACACCTTC.